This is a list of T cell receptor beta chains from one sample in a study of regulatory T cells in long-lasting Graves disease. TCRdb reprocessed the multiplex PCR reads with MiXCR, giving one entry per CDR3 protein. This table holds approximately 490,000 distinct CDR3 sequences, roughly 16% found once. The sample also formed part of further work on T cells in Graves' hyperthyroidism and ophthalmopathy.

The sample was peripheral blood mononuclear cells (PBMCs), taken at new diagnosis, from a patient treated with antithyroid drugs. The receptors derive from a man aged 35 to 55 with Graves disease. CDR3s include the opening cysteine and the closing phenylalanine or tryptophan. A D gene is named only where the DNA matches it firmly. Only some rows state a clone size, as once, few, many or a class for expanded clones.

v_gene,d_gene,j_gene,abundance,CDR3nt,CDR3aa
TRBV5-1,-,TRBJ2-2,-,TGCGCCAGCAGCAGTGGCGAGTCCGGGGAGCTGTTTTTT,CASSSGESGELFF
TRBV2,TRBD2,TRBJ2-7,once,TGTGCCAGCAGTGGGGAGGGAGCGCAGCAGTACTTC,CASSGEGAQQYF
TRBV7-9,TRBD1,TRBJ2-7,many,TGTGCCAGCAGCGAAAACCGACAGGGTCCTCTCTCCTACGAGCAGTACTTC,CASSENRQGPLSYEQYF
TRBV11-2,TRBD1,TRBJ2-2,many,TGTGCCAGCAGCTTAGCCGGGACAGTGAACACCGGGGAGCTGTTTTTT,CASSLAGTVNTGELFF
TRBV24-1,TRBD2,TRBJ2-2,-,TGTGCCACCAGCTGGGGGGGGGACACCGGGGAGCTGTTTTTT,CATSWGGDTGELFF
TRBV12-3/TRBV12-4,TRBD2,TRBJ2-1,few,TGTGCCAGCAGTTTGTCTAGCGGGAGTGTTTACAATGAGCAGTTCTTC,CASSLSSGSVYNEQFF
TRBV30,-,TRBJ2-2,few,TGTGCCTGGAGAGGGGGGGCATATGCCGGGGAGCTGTTTTTT,CAWRGGAYAGELFF
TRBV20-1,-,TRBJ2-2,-,TGCAGTGCTAGAGAGGCGAACACCGGGGAGCTGTTTTTT,CSAREANTGELFF
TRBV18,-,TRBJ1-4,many,TGTGCCAGCAATGAAAATCGGGAAAAACTGTTTTTT,CASNENREKLFF
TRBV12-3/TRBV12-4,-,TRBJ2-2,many,TGTGCCAGCAGTCGATACACCGGGGAGCTGTTTTTT,CASSRYTGELFF
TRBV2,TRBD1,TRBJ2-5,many,TGTGCCAGCAATGGACAGGGGGAAGGGACCCAGTACTTC,CASNGQGEGTQYF
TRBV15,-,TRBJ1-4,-,TGTGCCACCAGCAGAGATAAAGGGTCCCTAAGTGAAAAACTGTTTTTT,CATSRDKGSLSEKLFF
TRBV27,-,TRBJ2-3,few,TGTGCCAGTGCTCAAGTGGAGGGACGCACAGATACGCAGTATTTT,CASAQVEGRTDTQYF
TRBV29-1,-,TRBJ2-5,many,TGCAGCGTTGAAGATAGGGCGGATCCACACCAAGAGACCCAGTACTTC,CSVEDRADPHQETQYF
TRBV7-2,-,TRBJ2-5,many,TGTGCCAGCAAAAAAGGAAGGGGTACCCCAGGGACCCAGTACTTC,CASKKGRGTPGTQYF